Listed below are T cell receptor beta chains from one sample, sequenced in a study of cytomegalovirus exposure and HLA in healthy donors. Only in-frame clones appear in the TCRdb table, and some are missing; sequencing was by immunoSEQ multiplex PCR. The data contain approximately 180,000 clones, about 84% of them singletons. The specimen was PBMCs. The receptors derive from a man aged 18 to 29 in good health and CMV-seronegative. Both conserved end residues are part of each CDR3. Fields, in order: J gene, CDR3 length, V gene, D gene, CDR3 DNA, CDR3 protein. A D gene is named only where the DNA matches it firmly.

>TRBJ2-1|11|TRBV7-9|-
TGTTCCAGCAGCTTAGGAGGTGAGCAGTTCTTC
CSSSLGGEQFF
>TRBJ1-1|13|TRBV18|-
TGTGCCAGCTCACAGGGACAAAACACTGAAGCTTTCTTT
CASSQGQNTEAFF
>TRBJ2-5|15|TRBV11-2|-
TGTGCCAGCAGCTTAGGACTGTACTTCCAAGAGACCCAGTACTTC
CASSLGLYFQETQYF
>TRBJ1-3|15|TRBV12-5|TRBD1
TGTGCTAGTGGTTTGTACAGGGGCTCTGGAAACACCATATATTTT
CASGLYRGSGNTIYF
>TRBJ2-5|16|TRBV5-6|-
TGTGCCAGCAGCTTGAGAAGGGGGGGGCTTTTAGAGACCCAGTACTTC
CASSLRRGGLLETQYF
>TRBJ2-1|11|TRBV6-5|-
TGTGCCAGCAACCGGGGCAATGAGCAGTTCTTC
CASNRGNEQFF
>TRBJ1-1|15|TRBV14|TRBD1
TGTGCCAGCAGCATACGGACAGGCCTGAACACTGAAGCTTTCTTT
CASSIRTGLNTEAFF
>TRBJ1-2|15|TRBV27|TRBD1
TGTGCCAGCAGTGAGGGACAGGCGCCGGTCTATGGCTACACCTTC
CASSEGQAPVYGYTF
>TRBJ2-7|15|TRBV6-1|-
TGTGCCAGCAGTGAACAAGGGACTGACTACTACGAGCAGTACTTC
CASSEQGTDYYEQYF
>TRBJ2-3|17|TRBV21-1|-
TGTGCCAGCAGCACCAGACTAGCGGGGGCGGACACAGATACGCAGTATTTT
CASSTRLAGADTDTQYF